Below are 30 T cell receptor beta chains sequenced from a single sample in a study of breast tumors, draining lymph nodes, adjacent tissues. Each CDR3 protein is one row after TCRdb ran MiXCR on the multiplex PCR reads. The sample gives tens of thousands of distinct CDR3 sequences, roughly 39% of which show up once; about 11% is in the top ten. The sequencing sample was made of breast tumor tissue. These receptors originate from a female donor with breast cancer. Some clones in this sample may be carry-over from other donors' samples.

The chain joins TRBV7-9 to TRBJ2-5; a possible D gene is TRBD2 (6 bases). CDR1 and CDR2 from the germline V gene are SEHNR and FQNEAQ (reference sequence). V was trimmed by 4 bases and J by 5 bases, leaving 14 bases between them. The CDR3 totals 14 residues. The CDR3 bases are TGTGCCAGCAGCTACCGGGACTCTTGGGAGACCCAGTACTTC. This codes for CASSYRDSWETQYF. The variable domain in full, with the rest retrieved from reference TRBV7-9 and TRBJ2-5, is DTGVSQNPRHKITKRGQNVTFRCDPISEHNRLYWYRQTLGQGPEFLTYFQNEAQLEKSRLLSDRFSAERPKGSFSTLEIQRTEQGDSAMYLCASSYRDSWETQYFGPGTRLLVL.

The chain combines TRBV12-3 or TRBV12-4 with TRBJ2-1; 11 nucleotides align to TRBD2. The CDR3 is made up of 14 amino acids. With V trimmed by 6 bases and J by 8 bases, 6 bases remained unmatched. The CDR3 spells CASRGLAERYEQFF. Here the CDR3 DNA reads TGTGCCAGCAGGGGACTAGCGGAGAGGTATGAGCAGTTCTTC.

The gene calls are TRBV2 and TRBJ1-5, with D unresolved. Germline lookup yields CDR1 SNHLY and CDR2 FYNNEI. The CDR3 runs 13 residues. Trimming stripped 7 bases from V and 3 bases from J, with 10 bases between. The CDR3 nucleotides are TGTGCCAGCAAGGAATACGTCAATCAGCCCCAGCATTTT. Translating it yields CASKEYVNQPQHF.

This clonotype has at least ten counts. The chain employs TRBV28 and TRBJ1-6; unclear D gene. V was cut by 6 bases and J by 9 bases, with 15 bases left in between. Germline CDR1 reads MDHEN; CDR2 reads SYDVKM. This CDR3 contains 14 residues. The CDR3 nucleotides are TGTGCCAGCAGCCCTCCTGGGTTCGTTTCACCCCTCCACTTT. This translates into CASSPPGFVSPLHF.

In its sample, this clonotype was seen a few times. The rearrangement uses TRBV2 and TRBJ1-1; tentatively, D is TRBD1 (5 bases). CDR1 is SNHLY and CDR2 is FYNNEI in the germline V gene. Trimming left V 4 bases short and J 5 bases short, with 11 bases between. There are 13 residues in the CDR3. The CDR3 protein is CASSGGMGTEAFF. The CDR3, as DNA: TGTGCCAGCAGTGGGGGCATGGGGACTGAAGCTTTCTTT.

This clonotype was observed a handful of times. A much larger clone is a single base away; this may be a read error. This chain joins TRBV5-1 and TRBJ2-7, with D unresolved. This CDR3 is built from 13 residues. Trimming took off 1 base at V and 10 bases at J, with 15 bases between the two ends. Germline CDR1 SGHRS, CDR2 YFSETQ. The DNA for the CDR3 is TGCGCCAGCAGCTTGAGTAGCTTAAGCGACCAGTACTTC. Its translation: CASSLSSLSDQYF.

This clonotype was counted once. The V call is TRBV12-3 or TRBV12-4, the J call TRBJ1-2; D remains ambiguous. Deletions cut 6 bases from V and 6 bases from J, with 14 bases between. The CDR3 loop spans 13 amino acids. CDR3 nucleotides: TGTGCCAGCAGCAAGGGCGCCTCCCATGGCTACACCTTC. It encodes CASSKGASHGYTF.

This sequence joins TRBV7-2 and TRBJ2-7; D call uncertain. CDR3 length: 12 amino acids. The germline V gene encodes CDR1 SGHTA and CDR2 FQGNSA. Trimming removed 1 base from V and 7 bases from J, with 8 bases in between. The CDR3 sequence: CASSLGRREQYF. In DNA, the CDR3 is TGTGCCAGCAGCTTAGGAAGAAGGGAGCAGTACTTC. Full variable domain (outside the CDR3, taken from reference TRBV7-2 and TRBJ2-7): GAGVSQSPSNKVTEKGKDVELRCDPISGHTALYWYRQSLGQGLEFLIYFQGNSAPDKSGLPSDRFSAERTGGSVSTLTIQRTQQEDSAVYLCASSLGRREQYFGPGTRLTVT.

As for this clonotype: A much larger clone differs by one base, so this may be a read error. The rearrangement uses TRBV9 and TRBJ2-1, with 7 bases lining up with TRBD2. In germline, CDR1 is SGDLS, CDR2 YYNGEE. This CDR3 region has 14 residues. DNA for the CDR3: TGTGCCAGCAGCGCGGGGGGACTCTACAATGAGCAGTCCTTC. The encoded protein is CASSAGGLYNEQSF.

Points on this clonotype: It may be a read error: a sequence one base away is much more abundant. The rearrangement links TRBV6-5 to TRBJ2-1; D might be TRBD2 (7 bases). Germline-derived CDR1 and CDR2 are MNHEY and SVGAGI. This CDR3 is built from 14 residues. The DNA of the CDR3 is TGTACCAGCAGTTACTCGGGGGGCAGGGATGAGCAGTTCTTC. Amino acid sequence: CTSSYSGGRDEQFF.

This clonotype was recorded at least ten times. In nucleotides, the CDR3 is TGTGCCAGCAGCTTGCGTTCTCCAGGGGGAGAGACCCAGTACTTC. Its translation is CASSLRSPGGETQYF. The chain recombines TRBV5-6 with TRBJ2-5; 7 nucleotides agree with TRBD1. This CDR3 has 15 amino acids. The trim removed 1 base at V and 4 bases at J, leaving 7 bases unmatched. CDR1 and CDR2 from the germline V gene are SGHDT and YYEEEE.

Notes on this clonotype: No conserved phenylalanine or tryptophan ends this CDR3, so it is likely a read error. V is TRBV24-1 and J is TRBJ2-1; maybe TRBD2 (6 bases). CDR3 length: 17 amino acids. The V end was cut by 2 bases, the J end by 2 bases, with 15 bases between. Germline CDR1 is KGHDR and CDR2 is SFDVKD. The CDR3 loop is CATSDYPGGIAYNEQFL. Here the CDR3 DNA reads TGTGCCACCAGTGATTACCCTGGCGGGATCGCCTACAATGAGCAGTTCCTC.

This clonotype was picked up many times. The chain recombines TRBV5-8 with TRBJ2-1, with unresolved D. CDR1 is SGHTS, CDR2 YDEGEE, per germline. The CDR3 runs 14 residues. Trimming stripped 3 bases from V and 8 bases from J, with 15 bases between. This chain's CDR3 is CASSSPFSRDEQFF. Written as DNA, the CDR3 is TGTGCCAGCAGCTCACCCTTTAGTAGGGATGAGCAGTTCTTC.

This clonotype was recorded many times. J is TRBJ1-5 and V is TRBV30, with a possible D match to TRBD1 (6 bases). CDR1 is GTSNPN, CDR2 SVGIG, per germline (reference sequence). Trimming shortened V by 0 bases and J by 6 bases, and 18 bases separated the two germline ends. The CDR3 extends over 16 amino acids. The CDR3 DNA sequence: TGTGCCTGGAGTGTAAGGGCAGGGGCCCCTAGTCAGCCCCAGCATTTT. It specifies CAWSVRAGAPSQPQHF.

The CDR3 DNA reads as TGTGCCAGCAGCCAAGGCAGGGTCAGCTACGGGCAGTACTTC. This encodes CASSQGRVSYGQYF. The rearrangement joins TRBV14 to TRBJ2-5; possibly TRBD1 for D (5 bases). With 1 base removed from V and 11 bases from J, the gap between germline ends came to 17 bases. Looked up from germline, CDR1 is SGHDN and CDR2 is FVKESK. This CDR3 spans 14 amino acids.

In its sample, this clonotype was seen many times. The genes are TRBV5-1 and TRBJ2-2; D may correspond to TRBD1 or TRBD2 (5 bases each). V was pared by 0 bases and J by 5 bases, with 23 bases between. The CDR3 extends over 19 amino acids. Germline V lookup: CDR1 SGHRS, CDR2 YFSETQ. The CDR3 nucleotides are TGCGCCAGCAGCTTGGGCCGACAGCCCTCACGGGACCGAACCGGGGAGCTGTTTTTT. This sequence encodes CASSLGRQPSRDRTGELFF.

This clonotype was seen at least ten times. The gene calls are TRBV5-1 and TRBJ2-5; possible D gene TRBD2, 6 bases. V was shortened by 4 bases and J by 4 bases, with 17 bases between the two germline ends. The CDR3 length is 15 residues. The germline V gene encodes CDR1 SGHRS and CDR2 YFSETQ. The CDR3 nucleotides read TGCGCCAGCAGCCTTAGCGGCAACCCTCGAGAGACCCAGTACTTC. Amino acids: CASSLSGNPRETQYF.

The chain combines TRBV7-9 with TRBJ2-1, with 16 bases identical to TRBD2. This CDR3 has 17 residues. Germline V gene sequence: CDR1 SEHNR, CDR2 FQNEAQ (reference sequence). V trimming: 6 bases; J trimming: 6 bases; junction bases outside the gene matches: 8. CDR3 DNA sequence: TGTGCCAGCAGTACAGCGGGGACTAGCGGGAGGGCCAATGAGCAGTTCTTC. It encodes CASSTAGTSGRANEQFF.

Only a few counts were recorded for this clonotype. Because the CDR3's place on the DNA is in doubt, the DNA is left out and the CDR3 is given as listed by TCRdb. The chain couples TRBV6-2 or TRBV6-3 to TRBJ2-6; the table's D call, TRBD1, has no DNA check behind it. Including both end residues, the CDR3 is 18 amino acids long. CDR1 is MNHEY, CDR2 SVGEGT, per germline. This CDR3 is CASSTSDRGSTGANVLTF.

The rearrangement joins TRBV7-8 to TRBJ2-5, with 9 bases that match TRBD2. Germline V gene sequence: CDR1 SGHVS, CDR2 FQNEAQ. V was clipped by 5 bases and J by 1 base; unmatched bases: 8. The CDR3 contains 16 residues. CDR3 DNA: TGTGCCAGCAGCAGATATAGCGGGAGCGGCCAAGAGACCCAGTACTTC. As protein: CASSRYSGSGQETQYF.

The V call is TRBV7-8, the J call TRBJ1-5, with D possibly TRBD1 on 5 matching bases. The V gene's germline CDR1 is SGHVS and CDR2 FQNEAQ. Trimming stripped 4 bases from V and 5 bases from J, with 9 bases between. The CDR3 totals 13 residues. This chain's CDR3 is CASSSWGYQPQHF. CDR3 in DNA: TGTGCCAGCAGCTCATGGGGGTATCAGCCCCAGCATTTT.

This clonotype is labeled as medium-sized. The chain employs TRBV7-3 and TRBJ2-6, with TRBD1 identical over 7 bases. The CDR3 extends over 15 amino acids. J was trimmed by 0 bases and V by 4 bases; bases with no gene match: 0. Germline V lookup: CDR1 SGHTA, CDR2 FQGTGA. The CDR3 DNA reads as TGTGCCAGCAGCTACAGGGGCTCTGGGGCCAACGTCCTGACTTTC. This sequence encodes CASSYRGSGANVLTF.

This clonotype was seen ten or more times. The gene calls are TRBV4-1 and TRBJ2-3; D uncertain. The V end lost 2 bases, the J end lost 1 base, and 10 bases lay between the germline ends. The CDR3 is 15 amino acids. In germline, CDR1 is MGHRA, CDR2 YSYEKL. CDR3 in amino acids: CASSQKVPGTDTQYF. Written as DNA, the CDR3 is TGCGCCAGCAGCCAAAAAGTTCCTGGCACAGATACGCAGTATTTT.

The table lists this clonotype with many counts. V is TRBV24-1 and J is TRBJ2-2; TRBD1 aligns across 10 bases. The V gene's germline CDR1 is KGHDR and CDR2 SFDVKD. The CDR3 extends over 16 amino acids. The ends lost 2 bases at V and 5 bases at J; junction bases unmatched: 4. Here the CDR3 DNA reads TGTGCCACCAGTGATTCTGGACAGGGGGAAACCGGGGAGCTGTTTTTT. Its translation is CATSDSGQGETGELFF.

This clonotype has only one observation. The genes are TRBV6-1 and TRBJ2-7; TRBD2 aligns across 10 bases. Losses at the gene ends were 6 bases for V and 3 bases for J; bases not matched to a gene: 5. The CDR3 is 14 residues long. The germline V gene encodes CDR1 MNHNS and CDR2 SASEGT. The CDR3 region is CASRLAGRFYEQYF. The CDR3 nucleotides read TGTGCCAGCAGACTAGCGGGAAGGTTCTACGAGCAGTACTTC.

This chain connects TRBV5-1 to TRBJ2-1; 11 nucleotides match TRBD2. The CDR3 extends over 16 amino acids. The germline V gene encodes CDR1 SGHRS and CDR2 YFSETQ. V was pared by 4 bases and J by 2 bases, with 5 bases of the junction left unmatched. The CDR3 here is CASSPTSGVPYNEQFF. The CDR3 coding sequence is TGCGCCAGCAGCCCGACTAGCGGGGTACCCTACAATGAGCAGTTCTTC.

The rearrangement links TRBV7-2 to TRBJ2-5; TRBD2 aligns across 7 bases. The CDR3 totals 14 residues. The ends lost 4 bases at V and 5 bases at J; junction bases unmatched: 7. Germline V gene lookup returns CDR1 SGHTA and CDR2 FQGNSA. In DNA form, the CDR3 reads TGTGCCAGCAGCTATAGCGGGCGGGGGGAGACCCAGTACTTC. Protein product: CASSYSGRGETQYF. Supplemented by reference TRBV7-2 and TRBJ2-5, the full variable domain reads GAGVSQSPSNKVTEKGKDVELRCDPISGHTALYWYRQSLGQGLEFLIYFQGNSAPDKSGLPSDRFSAERTGGSVSTLTIQRTQQEDSAVYLCASSYSGRGETQYFGPGTRLLVL.

The V gene is TRBV11-2, the J gene TRBJ2-1; 8 nucleotides match TRBD2. This CDR3 spans 15 amino acids. J lost 1 base, V lost 5 bases, and 4 bases had no gene match. Germline V gene data show CDR1 as SGHAT and CDR2 as FQNNGV. The CDR3 reads CASSPGTRSYNEQFF. The DNA of the CDR3 is TGTGCCAGCAGCCCCGGGACTAGATCCTACAATGAGCAGTTCTTC.

The CDR3 region has the DNA TGTGCCTGGCGGACAGGGTCCGATTCACCCCTCCACTTT. It yields the protein CAWRTGSDSPLHF. The chain employs TRBV30 and TRBJ1-6; 8 nucleotides match TRBD1. The V gene's germline CDR1 is GTSNPN and CDR2 SVGIG (reference sequence). The CDR3 is made up of 13 amino acids. V lost 5 bases, J lost 8 bases, and 5 bases stayed unmatched.

The chain links TRBV28 to TRBJ1-5, with D unresolved. V was trimmed by 2 bases and J by 5 bases, leaving 16 bases between them. Germline V gene sequence: CDR1 MDHEN, CDR2 SYDVKM. The CDR3 has 16 residues. CDR3: CASSLVGGSFDQPQHF. CDR3 DNA: TGTGCCAGCAGTTTAGTGGGCGGCAGCTTCGATCAGCCCCAGCATTTT.